These 27 T cell receptor beta chains originate from one sample sequenced in a study of molecular identifiers for immune sequencing clone quantification. MiXCR was run by TCRdb on the PCR reads, yielding one entry per CDR3 protein. The sample yields approximately 37,000 distinct CDR3 sequences, about 19% seen once. Source material: naive CD8+ T cells from blood, with Jurkat cell RNA spiked in. The subset: FACS-sorted CD8+CD4-CCR7+CD45RA+ naive T cells. Receptors were obtained from a human donor in good health. Some libraries in this study had Jurkat cell RNA spiked in.

This clonotype showed up many times. This chain uses TRBV5-1 with TRBJ2-6, with no clear D. Germline V CDR1 and CDR2: SGHRS, YFSETQ. CDR3 length: 14 residues. Trimming removed 2 bases from V and 4 bases from J, with 7 bases in between. The DNA of the CDR3 is TGCGCCAGCAGCTTTTATGCGGGGGCCAACGTCCTGACTTTC. This codes for CASSFYAGANVLTF.

On this clonotype: This may be a read error, as it is one base from a much larger clone. The chain recombines TRBV4-2 with TRBJ2-1, with 12 bases fitting TRBD2. The CDR3 sequence is 15 residues long. Unmatched junction bases numbered 9, after V lost 8 bases and J lost 7 bases. Germline-derived CDR1 and CDR2 are LGHNA and YNFKEQ. The CDR3 spells CASCPRLAGANEQFF. The CDR3 region has the DNA TGTGCCAGCTGCCCCAGACTAGCGGGAGCGAATGAGCAGTTCTTC.

There are many counts of this clonotype. In DNA form, the CDR3 reads TGTGCCAGCAGCCTCTCGGGGGGGAACTACGAGCAGTACTTC. Residues: CASSLSGGNYEQYF. This chain connects TRBV7-9 to TRBJ2-7; 8 bases match TRBD2. In germline, CDR1 is SEHNR, CDR2 FQNEAQ (reference sequence). This CDR3 spans 14 amino acids. V lost 5 bases, J lost 3 bases, and 6 bases stayed unmatched.

With respect to this clonotype: A read error may be the cause here, since a much bigger clone is one base away. The rearrangement uses TRBV4-2 and TRBJ2-3; D might be TRBD1 (6 bases). The germline V and J ends were trimmed by 5 bases and 8 bases, with 17 bases remaining between them. Per germline, CDR1 LGHNA and CDR2 YNFKEQ. The CDR3 consists of 14 residues. CDR3 protein: CASSGPGTSGTQYF. The CDR3, as DNA: TGTGCCAGCAGCGGTCCAGGGACATCAGGTACGCAGTATTTT.

This clonotype was counted at least ten times. The V and J genes are TRBV19 and TRBJ2-1, with D possibly being TRBD1 or TRBD2 (5 bases each). V was cut by 3 bases and J by 8 bases, with 11 bases left in between. The CDR3 has 13 residues. The germline CDR1 and CDR2 sequences are LNHDA and SQIVND (reference sequence). The CDR3, as DNA: TGTGCCAGTAGTATCGGTCGGGGCGATGAGCAGTTCTTC. Its protein product is CASSIGRGDEQFF.

This clonotype was counted many times. V usage is TRBV10-2 and J usage is TRBJ2-3; perhaps TRBD2 as D (7 bases). V was pared by 2 bases and J by 2 bases, with 20 bases between. CDR1 is WSHSY, CDR2 SAAADI, per germline. The CDR3 is 18 residues long. CDR3 in amino acids: CASSEEFKMGGPTDTQYF. CDR3 bases: TGCGCCAGCAGTGAGGAATTCAAAATGGGGGGGCCCACAGATACGCAGTATTTT.

This clonotype was seen repeatedly, ten times or more. The gene calls are TRBV7-9 and TRBJ2-5; TRBD1 aligns across 7 bases. V was clipped by 5 bases and J by 2 bases; unmatched bases: 5. This CDR3 has 14 residues. Germline loops: CDR1 SEHNR, CDR2 FQNEAQ (reference sequence). In DNA, the CDR3 is TGTGCCAGCAGCCCAGACAGGGAACAAGAGACCCAGTACTTC. Its translation: CASSPDREQETQYF.

This clonotype appeared many times. The V and J genes are TRBV6-2 or TRBV6-3 and TRBJ1-5, with TRBD1 as a possible D gene (6 bases). V lost 6 bases to trimming and J lost 0 bases, with 9 bases between them. The CDR3 runs to 14 residues. CDR1 and CDR2 from the germline V gene are MNHEY and SVGEGT. CDR3 region: CASSTGFSNQPQHF. The CDR3 DNA is TGTGCCAGCAGCACAGGGTTTAGCAATCAGCCCCAGCATTTT.

This clonotype was seen repeatedly, ten times or more. The chain uses TRBV9 and TRBJ2-7, with 9 bases that match TRBD2. The CDR3 runs to 16 residues. V lost 0 bases and J lost 4; bases outside the gene matches: 8. Germline lookup yields CDR1 SGDLS and CDR2 YYNGEE. CDR3 loop: CASSVDSSGAGYEQYF. The CDR3 DNA sequence: TGTGCCAGCAGCGTAGATTCTAGCGGGGCAGGATACGAGCAGTACTTC.

This clonotype has at least ten counts. The V and J genes are TRBV2 and TRBJ1-5, with D uncertain. The germline CDR1 and CDR2 sequences are SNHLY and FYNNEI. The CDR3 sequence is 17 residues long. V was clipped by 8 bases and J by 5 bases, with 25 bases between them. CDR3 coding DNA: TGTGCCAGCTCCAAACCCCCACTCGGGCCTTTAGATCAGCCCCAGCATTTT. Its protein product is CASSKPPLGPLDQPQHF.

The sample holds many counts of this clonotype. CDR3 protein: CASSDPGTEAYEQYF. The CDR3 DNA reads as TGTGCCAGCAGCGACCCCGGGACGGAGGCCTACGAGCAGTACTTC. The V gene is TRBV7-9, the J gene TRBJ2-7; D possibly matches TRBD1 or TRBD2 (5 bases each). The CDR3 sequence is 15 residues long. Germline CDR1 is SEHNR and CDR2 is FQNEAQ (reference sequence). Trimming shortened V by 5 bases and J by 2 bases, and 16 bases separated the two germline ends.

This clonotype was picked up a small number of times. The chain has TRBV4-1 and TRBJ2-7; the D gene could be TRBD1 or TRBD2 (5 bases each). Per the germline V gene, CDR1 is MGHRA and CDR2 is YSYEKL. The V and J ends lost 0 bases and 0 bases respectively, with 9 bases between them. This CDR3 region has 15 residues. The CDR3 DNA sequence: TGCGCCAGCAGCCAAGATTGGGACGGCTCCTACGAGCAGTACTTC. Amino acid sequence: CASSQDWDGSYEQYF.

As for this clonotype: This may be a read error, as it is one base from a much larger clone. No conserved phenylalanine or tryptophan ends this CDR3, so it is likely a read error. This chain joins TRBV12-3 or TRBV12-4 and TRBJ2-3; D may correspond to TRBD1 or TRBD2 (6 bases each). Trimming shortened V by 1 base and J by 8 bases, and 7 bases separated the two germline ends. The CDR3 is 12 amino acids. CDR3 residues: CASSLGGATQYL. The CDR3 region has the DNA TGTGCCAGCAGTTTAGGGGGGGCTACGCAGTATCTT.

Remarks on this clonotype: The junction differs from germline at one of its ends, possibly a read error. The chain links TRBV28 to TRBJ1-3; perhaps TRBD1 as D (6 bases). The length of the CDR3 is 16 residues. Germline loops: CDR1 MDHEN, CDR2 SYDVKM. CDR3 in DNA: TGTGCCAGCAGTTTAAGGGGGGGCTCTACCGGAAACACCGTATATTTT. Translation: CASSLRGGSTGNTVYF.

In this sample, this clonotype turned up many times. The rearrangement uses TRBV19 and TRBJ1-2; D uncertain. Germline V gene lookup returns CDR1 LNHDA and CDR2 SQIVND (reference sequence). Trimming left V 7 bases short and J 8 bases short, with 14 bases between. The CDR3 length is 12 residues. CDR3: CASNRPQDGYTF. CDR3 DNA sequence: TGTGCCAGTAACCGTCCGCAGGACGGCTACACCTTC. The whole variable domain, remainder taken from reference TRBV19 and TRBJ1-2, is DGGITQSPKYLFRKEGQNVTLSCEQNLNHDAMYWYRQDPGQGLRLIYYSQIVNDFQKGDIAEGYSVSREKKESFPLTVTSAQKNPTAFYLCASNRPQDGYTFGSGTRLTVV.

This clonotype was seen many times. The chain has TRBV7-2 and TRBJ1-1, with a tentative D call TRBD1 (5 bases). With 5 bases removed from V and 2 bases from J, the gap between germline ends came to 15 bases. Germline values: CDR1 SGHTA, CDR2 FQGNSA. The CDR3 consists of 15 residues. The CDR3 loop is CASSDSMTANTEAFF. The CDR3 DNA follows: TGTGCCAGCAGCGACTCGATGACAGCTAACACTGAAGCTTTCTTT. Supplemented by reference TRBV7-2 and TRBJ1-1, the full variable domain reads GAGVSQSPSNKVTEKGKDVELRCDPISGHTALYWYRQSLGQGLEFLIYFQGNSAPDKSGLPSDRFSAERTGGSVSTLTIQRTQQEDSAVYLCASSDSMTANTEAFFGQGTRLTVV.

This clonotype showed up many times. The genes are TRBV7-9 and TRBJ2-3, with D maybe TRBD1 (6 bases). The CDR3 consists of 17 residues. Per the germline V gene, CDR1 is SEHNR and CDR2 is FQNEAQ (reference sequence). Trimming shortened V by 5 bases and J by 1 base, and 19 bases separated the two germline ends. The CDR3 region has the DNA TGTGCCAGCAGCCCAACAGGGCTAGGGGTGCGCACAGATACGCAGTATTTT. It translates to CASSPTGLGVRTDTQYF.

This clonotype was seen many times. This chain joins TRBV20-1 and TRBJ1-4, with TRBD1 matching 9 bases. V was pared by 3 bases and J by 7 bases, with 18 bases of the junction left unmatched. Per the germline V gene, CDR1 is DFQATT and CDR2 is SNEGSKA (reference sequence). The CDR3 length is 18 residues. The chain's CDR3 is CSASREGNRGRMGEKLFF. The CDR3 DNA sequence: TGCAGTGCTAGCAGAGAGGGGAACAGGGGGCGCATGGGTGAAAAACTGTTTTTT.

There are many counts of this clonotype. The chain joins TRBV6-2 or TRBV6-3 to TRBJ2-7, with TRBD1 matching over 7 bases. The CDR3 has 18 residues. V gave up 2 bases and J gave up 2 bases; unmatched junction bases: 15. CDR1 and CDR2 (germline): MNHEY, SVGEGT. The CDR3 region has the DNA TGTGCCAGCAGTTACGACAGGGAAAGAACTTCAGGGCCCTACGAGCAGTACTTC. Encoded protein: CASSYDRERTSGPYEQYF.

This clonotype has ten or more counts. The V call is TRBV24-1, the J call TRBJ2-2; 13 positions agree with TRBD2. V dropped 0 bases and J dropped 7; count of bases not matched to a gene: 16. This CDR3 has 21 residues. Germline-derived CDR1 and CDR2 are KGHDR and SFDVKD. The CDR3 sequence is CATSDLPGTSGITVPGGELFF. For the CDR3, the DNA is TGTGCCACCAGTGATTTGCCGGGGACTAGCGGGATTACAGTTCCTGGCGGGGAGCTGTTTTTT.

The chain carries TRBV28 and TRBJ1-5; 7 nucleotides align to TRBD1. V dropped 11 bases and J dropped 5; count of bases not matched to a gene: 6. Germline values: CDR1 MDHEN, CDR2 SYDVKM. This CDR3 contains 12 residues. The CDR3 protein is CAGGDSYQPQHF. The CDR3 DNA follows: TGTGCCGGAGGGGACAGCTATCAGCCCCAGCATTTT.

J is TRBJ2-3 and V is TRBV12-3 or TRBV12-4, with 7 bases aligning to TRBD1. The trim removed 4 bases at V and 1 base at J, leaving 8 bases unmatched. The CDR3 sequence is 16 residues long. The CDR3 loop reads CASSSHRGSGTDTQYF. DNA for the CDR3: TGTGCCAGCAGTTCCCACAGGGGATCTGGCACAGATACGCAGTATTTT.

This clonotype appeared many times. This chain connects TRBV7-9 to TRBJ1-1; D may be TRBD1 (5 bases). The CDR3 has 15 amino acids. Germline-derived CDR1 and CDR2 are SEHNR and FQNEAQ (reference sequence). V dropped 3 bases and J dropped 5 bases, with 16 bases sitting between them. The DNA for the CDR3 is TGTGCCAGCAGCTTTGGAGACTCAGGGATGACTGAAGCTTTCTTT. As protein: CASSFGDSGMTEAFF.

As concerns this clonotype: This may be a read error, as it is one base from a much larger clone. The chain has TRBV9 and TRBJ1-1; D might be TRBD1 (6 bases). The length of the CDR3 is 15 residues. Germline V gives CDR1 SGDLS, CDR2 YYNGEE. With 0 bases removed from V and 6 bases from J, the gap between germline ends came to 15 bases. This CDR3 is CASSVGGGFAAEAFF. The CDR3 coding sequence is TGTGCCAGCAGCGTAGGGGGGGGCTTTGCCGCTGAAGCTTTCTTT.

This clonotype was seen repeatedly, ten times or more. V is TRBV5-1 and J is TRBJ2-2; TRBD2 aligns across 11 bases. Germline lookup yields CDR1 SGHRS and CDR2 YFSETQ. V shed 7 bases and J 2 bases; nucleotides not matched to a gene: 7. The CDR3 is made up of 16 amino acids. This CDR3 is CASAPGLADNTGELFF. The DNA for the CDR3 is TGCGCCAGCGCGCCGGGACTAGCGGACAACACCGGGGAGCTGTTTTTT. Full variable domain (remainder filled in from reference TRBV5-1 and TRBJ2-2): KAGVTQTPRYLIKTRGQQVTLSCSPISGHRSVSWYQQTPGQGLQFLFEYFSETQRNKGNFPGRFSGRQFSNSRSEMNVSTLELGDSALYLCASAPGLADNTGELFFGEGSRLTVL.

This chain uses TRBV5-1 with TRBJ2-5; TRBD1 might be the D (8 bases). V shed 3 bases and J shed 4 bases, with 19 bases lying between them. Germline V gene lookup returns CDR1 SGHRS and CDR2 YFSETQ. The CDR3 sequence is 16 residues long. For the CDR3, the DNA is TGCGCCAGCAGCTCCCCCCAACAGGGGGGGGGAGAGACCCAGTACTTC. Its protein is CASSSPQQGGGETQYF.

This clonotype was recorded at least ten times. The V and J genes are TRBV12-3 or TRBV12-4 and TRBJ2-3; no firm D call. V was shortened by 6 bases and J by 3 bases, with 7 bases between the two germline ends. The CDR3 consists of 12 residues. In nucleotides, the CDR3 is TGTGCCAGCAGCGCACAAACAGATACGCAGTATTTT. Protein: CASSAQTDTQYF.